Below, 5 T cell receptor beta chains from the same sample are listed, as sequenced in a study of shared T cell receptors in the human thymus. Produced via immunoSEQ multiplex PCR; TCRdb's table is partial and in-frame only. The data show around 65,000 clones, roughly 96% seen once. The sample consisted of thymocytes. These receptors were collected from a human donor.

V usage is TRBV27 and J usage is TRBJ1-1; the match to TRBD1 covers 10 bases. Germline V CDR1 and CDR2: MNHEY, SMNVEV (reference sequence). Trimming at V came to 9 bases and at J to 3 bases, leaving 4 bases not matched to a gene. The CDR3 extends over 13 amino acids. CDR3 DNA: TGTGCCAGTCGACAGGGGGCCTACACTGAAGCTTTCTTT. Encoded protein: CASRQGAYTEAFF.

V is TRBV15 and J is TRBJ1-5, with D unresolved. Germline CDR1 and CDR2: LNHNV and YYDKDF (reference sequence). V lost 2 bases and J lost 5, with 13 bases in between. The CDR3 consists of 15 residues. The CDR3 here is CATSRSDGTDQPQHF. The CDR3 region has the DNA TGTGCCACCAGCAGATCTGACGGAACTGATCAGCCCCAGCATTTT. Together with reference TRBV15 and TRBJ1-5, the CDR3 gives the full variable domain: DAMVIQNPRYQVTQFGKPVTLSCSQTLNHNVMYWYQQKSSQAPKLLFHYYDKDFNNEADTPDNFQSRRPNTSFCFLDIRSPGLGDTAMYLCATSRSDGTDQPQHFGDGTRLSIL.

This chain links TRBV6-5 with TRBJ1-1; 8 bases align to TRBD1. The CDR3 is 13 residues long. In germline, CDR1 is MNHEY, CDR2 SVGAGI. J lost 1 base, V lost 7 bases, and 2 bases had no gene match. The CDR3: CASNDRGNTEAFF. The CDR3, as DNA: TGTGCCAGCAACGACAGGGGGAACACTGAAGCTTTCTTT.

This chain links TRBV19 with TRBJ2-5, with a possible D match to TRBD2 (5 bases). Between the trimmed V and J ends, which lost 8 bases and 5 bases, there was a span of 15 bases. The length of the CDR3 is 13 residues. Germline V CDR1 and CDR2: LNHDA, SQIVND (reference sequence). The DNA of the CDR3 is TGTGCCAGTGAAGATGACGGCGGGGAGACCCAGTACTTC. The encoded protein is CASEDDGGETQYF. The full variable domain, completed using reference TRBV19 and TRBJ2-5, is DGGITQSPKYLFRKEGQNVTLSCEQNLNHDAMYWYRQDPGQGLRLIYYSQIVNDFQKGDIAEGYSVSREKKESFPLTVTSAQKNPTAFYLCASEDDGGETQYFGPGTRLLVL.

The rearrangement uses TRBV19 and TRBJ2-1; D call uncertain. The V gene's germline CDR1 is LNHDA and CDR2 SQIVND (reference sequence). This CDR3 has 12 residues. The V end was cut by 1 base, the J end by 8 bases, with 6 bases between. CDR3 region: CASSIAADEQFF. The CDR3 DNA follows: TGTGCCAGTAGTATAGCGGCGGATGAGCAGTTCTTC.